The clone carrying this T cell receptor (beta chain) was detected only once. Its antigen is as yet unknown. As to time point: after dendritic cell vaccination, including at tumor progression/relapse. The sample belongs to a study of glioma-infiltrating T cells after dendritic cell vaccination. Study at large: Samples are from glioblastoma patients in Phase I and II dendritic cell vaccine trials. At biweekly intervals, patients got three intradermal dendritic cell vaccine injections. Points from the study as a whole: Higher pretreatment TIL content predicted longer progression-free time and survival. Complete blood and tumor specimen sets were limited to few patients.

In germline, CDR1 is GTSNPN, CDR2 SVGIG (reference sequence). This CDR3 has 15 residues. V lost 2 bases to trimming and J lost 4 bases; unmatched junction nucleotides: 9. Sequencing was performed with immunoSEQ multiplex PCR; in TCRdb, only in-frame clones are kept and a portion is missing. The sample yields some 60,000 clones, about four fifths seen once. The V and J genes are TRBV30 and TRBJ1-2; 8 bases fit TRBD1. This receptor was obtained from a human donor with glioblastoma. Here the sequenced sample was blood, taken after dendritic cell vaccination. CDR3 nucleotides: TGTGCCTGGAGTAATGTCCCGACAGGGGTCTATGGCTACACCTTC. It codes for CAWSNVPTGVYGYTF.